This TCR beta chain came from a study of PD-1 blockade in classical Hodgkin lymphoma. Study-wide results and limits: By C4D1 there was a significant rise in CD4+ TCR diversity but not in CD8+ TCR diversity. Patients with a complete response exhibited baseline diversity comparable to newly diagnosed patients.

Every patient experienced relapse after autologous stem cell transplantation, and brentuximab vedotin exposure varied. In regard to this clone: Its antigen is unidentified.

This CDR3 spans 15 amino acids. The ends were cut back, 2 bases at V and 6 bases at J, with 16 bases in the middle. The germline V gene has CDR1 SEHNR and CDR2 FQNEAQ (reference sequence). Some clones are missing from TCRdb's copy, which holds only in-frame ones; the method was immunoSEQ multiplex PCR. The top ten hold roughly 10% of the sample, which has 10,000 to 15,000 clones, approximately 92% seen once. The clonotype originates from a human donor with classical Hodgkin lymphoma. The chain carries TRBV7-9 and TRBJ1-1; a weak D match, TRBD1 (5 bases). Sequencing was performed on peripheral blood mononuclear cells (PBMCs), taken at baseline. The CDR3 spells CASSLTTRQGAEAFF. In DNA form, the CDR3 reads TGTGCCAGCAGCTTAACGACCCGCCAAGGGGCTGAAGCTTTCTTT. The full variable domain, rest sourced from reference TRBV7-9 and TRBJ1-1, is DTGVSQNPRHKITKRGQNVTFRCDPISEHNRLYWYRQTLGQGPEFLTYFQNEAQLEKSRLLSDRFSAERPKGSFSTLEIQRTEQGDSAMYLCASSLTTRQGAEAFFGQGTRLTVV.